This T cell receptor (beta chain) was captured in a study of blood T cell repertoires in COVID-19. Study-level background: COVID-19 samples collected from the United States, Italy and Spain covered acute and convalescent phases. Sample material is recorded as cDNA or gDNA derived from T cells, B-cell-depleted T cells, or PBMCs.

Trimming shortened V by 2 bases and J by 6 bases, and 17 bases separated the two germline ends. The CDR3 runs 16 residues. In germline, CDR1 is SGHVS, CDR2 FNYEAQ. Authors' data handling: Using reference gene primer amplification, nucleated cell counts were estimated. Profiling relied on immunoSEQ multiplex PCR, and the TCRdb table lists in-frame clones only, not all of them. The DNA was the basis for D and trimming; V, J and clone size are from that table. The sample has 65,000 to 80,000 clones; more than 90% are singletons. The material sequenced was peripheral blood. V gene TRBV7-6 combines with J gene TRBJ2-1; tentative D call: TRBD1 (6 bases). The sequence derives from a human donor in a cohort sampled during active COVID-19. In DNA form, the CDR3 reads TGTGCCAGCAGCTTAACGACGCCCCGCAGGGGCAATGAGCAGTTCTTC. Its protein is CASSLTTPRRGNEQFF.